Listed here is a single TCR beta chain. This sample is part of a study of blood T cell repertoires in COVID-19. As handled by the study authors: Estimation of nucleated cell counts was performed using reference gene primer amplification. Assay: immunoSEQ multiplex PCR; the TCRdb copy retains only in-frame clones and omits some. The DNA gave D and trimming, while V, J and clone size come from that table. The sample gives nearly 95,000 clones, under 90% of which show up once; about 1.5% is in the top ten. The CDR3 is 14 amino acids. Germline assignment: CDR1 LGHNA and CDR2 YSLEER. Losses at the gene ends were 1 base for V and 6 bases for J; bases not matched to a gene: 5.

This chain joins TRBV4-3 and TRBJ1-2; 7 nucleotides line up with TRBD1. The sample consisted of peripheral blood. This TCR derives from a human donor with active COVID-19. The donor label of this sample is uncertain. The CDR3 loop reads CASSQGATGNGYTF. As DNA, the CDR3 is TGCGCCAGCAGCCAAGGTGCGACAGGGAATGGCTACACCTTC.